The T cell receptor (beta chain) under discussion was sequenced for a study of T-cell reconstitution after alpha-beta-depleted transplantation in children. Study-wide points: Expanded graft clones, several hundred of them, were reportedly the source of alpha-beta T cells about two months after transplant.

Preparation of the TCRbeta library used unique molecular identifiers. TCRdb reanalysed the PCR reads using MiXCR and keeps one entry per CDR3 protein. The sample holds approximately 800,000 distinct CDR3 sequences, roughly 15% seen once. Of note for this clonotype: What it binds is not known.

This CDR3 comprises 15 residues. Germline values: CDR1 KGHDR, CDR2 SFDVKD. V lost 3 bases, J lost 6 bases, and 9 bases stayed unmatched. This TCR was recovered from a male patient younger than 18 who had a stem cell transplant for acute lymphoblastic leukemia, so the T cells may come from the graft donor. The rearrangement links TRBV24-1 to TRBJ2-5, with 7 bases lining up with TRBD1. Material: PBMCs, mostly from graft donor cells, obtained 360 days after TCRalphabeta/CD19-depleted stem cell transplant. The CDR3, as DNA: TGTGCCACCAGTGATGACCGGGACAGAAAGAAGACCCAGTACTTC. Amino acid sequence: CATSDDRDRKKTQYF.